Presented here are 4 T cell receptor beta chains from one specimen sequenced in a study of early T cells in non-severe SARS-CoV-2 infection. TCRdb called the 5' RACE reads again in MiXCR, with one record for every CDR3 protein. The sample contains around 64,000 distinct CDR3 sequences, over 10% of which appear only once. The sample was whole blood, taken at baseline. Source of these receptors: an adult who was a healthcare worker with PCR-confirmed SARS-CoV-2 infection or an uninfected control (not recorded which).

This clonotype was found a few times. CDR3 sequence: CASSLGQKRTEAFF. CDR3 DNA sequence: TGTGCCAGCAGTTTAGGACAGAAGCGCACTGAAGCTTTCTTT. The genes are TRBV27 and TRBJ1-1; TRBD1 might be the D (6 bases). CDR1 MNHEY and CDR2 SMNVEV come from the germline V gene (reference sequence). V was trimmed by 2 bases and J by 4 bases, leaving 11 bases between them. This CDR3 contains 14 residues.

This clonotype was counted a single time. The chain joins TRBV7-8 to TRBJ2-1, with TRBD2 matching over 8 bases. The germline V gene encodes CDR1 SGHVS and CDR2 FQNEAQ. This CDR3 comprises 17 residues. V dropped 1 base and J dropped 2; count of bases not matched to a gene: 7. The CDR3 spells CASSLVGTRSPYNEQFF. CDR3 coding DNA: TGTGCCAGCAGCTTAGTAGGGACTAGATCCCCCTACAATGAGCAGTTCTTC.

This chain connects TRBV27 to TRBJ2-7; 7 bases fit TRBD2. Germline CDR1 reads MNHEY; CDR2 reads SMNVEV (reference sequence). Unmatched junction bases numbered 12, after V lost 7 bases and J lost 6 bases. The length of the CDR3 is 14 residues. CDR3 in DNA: TGTGCCAGCACCCGCCACTGGGCTAGCGGCGAGCAGTACTTC. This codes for CASTRHWASGEQYF.

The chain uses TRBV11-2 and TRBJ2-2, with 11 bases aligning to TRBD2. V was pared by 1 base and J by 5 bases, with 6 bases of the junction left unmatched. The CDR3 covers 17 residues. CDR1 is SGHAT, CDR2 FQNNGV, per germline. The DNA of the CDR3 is TGTGCCAGCAGCTTAGGACTAGCGGGGCTTCGTACCGGGGAGCTGTTTTTT. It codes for CASSLGLAGLRTGELFF.